This T cell receptor beta chain was identified during a study of shared clonotypes between healthy human individuals (dated by TCRdb to 2019 to 2021). Some background on the complete study: A couple of women and three men aged 18 to 49 years were included in the cohort. For each donor, CD4 naive and CD4 memory were each given three plates, CD8 naive was given two plates, and CD8 memory was given one plate. To estimate repertoire size and how much clonotypes are shared between individuals, the study performed deep sequencing of blood TCR repertoires from about five healthy adults. Leukapheresis yielded between about 0.9 and 9.5 billion PBMCs per donor. To increase sequencing depth and limit assay-specific biases, different laboratories used diverse techniques to prepare libraries and sequence TCR repertoires.

The paper as a whole reports these results and caveats: Based on pairwise subsampling, the degree of clonotype sharing among donors was expected to be affected by sequencing depth. Estimated clonotype richness was generally larger for naive than for memory subsets. Sampling was restricted to blood, and TCR repertoires in tissues likely differ from the TCR repertoires found in blood. Higher generation probabilities were observed for clonotypes shared by all four sorted-subset donors than for non-shared clonotypes. Approximately 5% of naive CD4, 3.5% of naive CD8, approximately 2% of memory CD4, and around 0.4% of memory CD8 clonotypes were shared across a handful of donors. Because the study included a small number of donors, the genetic and exposure-history diversity represented was limited. Even with the large sequencing depth, rarefaction of the sorted-subset datasets indicated that sequencing was incomplete.

As concerns this clone: The antigen it binds to is not known. The input lacks base qualities; no much larger clone sits a single base away.

CD8 naive samples consisted of CD45RO-negative cells that were positively selected for CCR7, yielding a CD45RA+CCR7+ population without TemRA cells. The donors were healthy, HIV-negative adults with no recently reported acute infections or vaccinations. All donors were Caucasian adults living in Nashville, Tennessee, USA. Blood was collected by leukapheresis, and PBMCs were isolated by Ficoll-Histopaque density gradient centrifugation and then cryopreserved in liquid nitrogen vapor phase. Purity and quantity of every magnetically sorted T cell population were checked by analytical flow cytometry. Genomic DNA was isolated from every sorted fraction and measured by UV absorbance on a Nanodrop 2000c. Using the deep immunoSEQ assay, multiplex PCR amplified TCR CDR3 regions from genomic DNA. Genomic DNA extracted from each cell subset was distributed evenly over all wells of several immunoSEQ 96-well plates, and each plate served as one replicate. For sorted subsets, each replicate PCR was loaded with approximately 200 ng genomic DNA, equivalent to some 27,000 T cell genomes. Purified libraries were measured with a Qubit 3.0 fluorometer, size-checked on a Bioanalyzer 2100, and measured again with the KAPA Library Quantification kit. Every immunoSEQ 96-well plate was sequenced on a separate single-read 150-cycle Illumina NextSeq 550 flow cell. As for the original processing: Because only junctional sequences without quality scores were contained in the immunoSEQ output, filtering matching that applied to full-length reads could not be performed. Sequences were annotated with PyIR, a Python wrapper for IgBLAST v1.9, using IMGT germline references to assign V/J genes and CDR3. Any read was removed if the V/J assignment was weak (E-value above 1e-6), the CDR3 was missing, or the read contained stop codons, out-of-frame junctions, or ambiguous translated residues. V3J clonotypes were defined as sequences sharing an identical inferred V gene, J gene, and CDR3 amino acid sequence. Percentage overlap between repertoires was computed as shared unique clonotypes divided by the size of the smaller repertoire. Three approaches were used to assess repertoire richness: RTK rarefaction, the Chao1 estimator, and Recon v2.1 estimates of unobserved clonotypes. Generation probabilities were computed with OLGA for all TCRbeta clonotypes obtained by the gDNA method from several donors. TCRdb obtained this table from immuneACCESS and retained in-frame rearrangements with V and J assigned. These tables miss some clones; where compared with another copy, unresolved V genes account for less than half of the shortfall, and the remainder is unexplained. V and J calls and clone size follow that table, whereas D and trimming were derived from the DNA. Recorded for this sample are over 2,000,000 clones; around 93% of them occurred a single time. The top ten clonotypes cover approximately 1.7% of the sample.

CDR1 SGHAT and CDR2 FQNNGV were looked up in the germline V gene. V loses 1 base at its end and J loses 2 bases; junction bases beyond the gene matches: 3. There are 15 amino acids in the CDR3, from cysteine to phenylalanine inclusive. This entry keeps only the CDR3 DNA: 45 bases, framed from base 1. This clonotype was obtained from a man between 18 and 29 years old in good health. Some clones in this sample may be carry-over from other donors' samples. The V and J genes are TRBV11-2 and TRBJ2-5; 8 bases in the junction line up with TRBD2. Sequencing input: naive CD8+ T cells from PBMCs. In the paper's terms, the cell subset or site label means: CD45RA+CCR7+. The DNA is as follows: TGTGCCAGCAGCTTAGGCCCGGGAGGGCAAGAGACCCAGTACTTC. Its coded protein is CASSLGPGGQETQYF.